The next 20 T cell receptor beta chains were all read from a single sample in a study of sequential checkpoint blockade in melanoma. The sample's treatment: randomized to nivolumab then ipilimumab (arm A) or the reverse (arm B). The data were produced by immunoSEQ multiplex PCR, yet TCRdb's version contains in-frame clones alone and is incomplete. Among roughly 8,800 clones listed, less than 75% were seen once. The starting material was CD8+ T cells sorted from blood (inferred from file names), obtained from a patient given nivolumab and ipilimumab in sequence. These receptors were taken from a human donor with melanoma.

V gene TRBV7-9 combines with J gene TRBJ2-1; 13 bases map to TRBD2. This CDR3 has 16 amino acids. In germline, CDR1 is SEHNR, CDR2 FQNEAQ (reference sequence). J gave up 7 bases and V 5 bases, and 8 bases lay outside the gene matches. This CDR3 is CASSLWRTSGSNEQFF. The CDR3 bases are TGTGCCAGCAGCCTCTGGCGGACTAGCGGGAGTAATGAGCAGTTCTTC.

J is TRBJ1-2 and V is TRBV7-9; TRBD1 is a possible D gene (6 bases). V was pared by 1 base and J by 2 bases, with 11 bases between. Germline V gene lookup returns CDR1 SEHNR and CDR2 FQNEAQ (reference sequence). The CDR3 loop spans 15 amino acids. DNA for the CDR3: TGTGCCAGCAGCTTAGGGCAGGGGAAAAACTATGGCTACACCTTC. This gives the protein CASSLGQGKNYGYTF. Filled out from reference TRBV7-9 and TRBJ1-2, the complete variable domain reads DTGVSQNPRHKITKRGQNVTFRCDPISEHNRLYWYRQTLGQGPEFLTYFQNEAQLEKSRLLSDRFSAERPKGSFSTLEIQRTEQGDSAMYLCASSLGQGKNYGYTFGSGTRLTVV.

As for this clone: A junction end diverges from the germline sequence, so it may reflect a read error. The rearrangement uses TRBV9 and TRBJ2-2, with 10 nucleotides matching TRBD2. Looked up from germline, CDR1 is SGDLS and CDR2 is YYNGEE. This CDR3 spans 15 amino acids. The chain's CDR3 is CASSVAGGGGGELFF. CDR3 in DNA: TGTGCCAGCAGTGTAGCGGGAGGTGGTGGTGGGGAGCTGTTTTTT.

The chain combines TRBV9 with TRBJ2-3, with D unresolved. Germline CDR1 is SGDLS and CDR2 is YYNGEE. This CDR3 is built from 17 residues. V shed 0 bases and J shed 0 bases, with 14 bases lying between them. CDR3 in amino acids: CASSVEAESWSTDTQYF. The CDR3 DNA is TGTGCCAGCAGCGTAGAGGCGGAGAGTTGGAGCACAGATACGCAGTATTTT.

This clone is medium-sized within its sample. This chain uses TRBV7-9 with TRBJ2-7; TRBD2 might be the D (5 bases). CDR1 and CDR2 (germline): SEHNR, FQNEAQ (reference sequence). The V gene lost 5 bases and the J gene lost 2 bases, with 10 bases spanning the gap. This CDR3 comprises 13 residues. CDR3 amino acids: CASSPPEAYEQYF. The CDR3 DNA is TGTGCCAGCAGCCCCCCGGAGGCCTACGAGCAGTACTTC.

CDR3: CASSFGLAYEQYF. The CDR3 DNA reads as TGCGCCAGCAGCTTTGGACTGGCGTACGAGCAGTACTTC. The chain combines TRBV4-1 with TRBJ2-7; TRBD2 is a possible D gene (5 bases). Germline CDR1 is MGHRA and CDR2 is YSYEKL. Trimming removed 5 bases at V and 4 bases at J, with 12 bases between. This CDR3 region has 13 residues.

This clone appeared a single time. This chain uses TRBV7-3 with TRBJ1-1; TRBD1 might be the D (6 bases). The CDR3 covers 15 residues. V was clipped by 2 bases and J by 6 bases, with 16 bases between them. Germline V gene data show CDR1 as SGHTA and CDR2 as FQGTGA. CDR3 coding DNA: TGTGCCAGCAGCTTAGAGGCAGGGGACAACGCTGAAGCTTTCTTT. Protein product: CASSLEAGDNAEAFF.

The V call is TRBV19, the J call TRBJ2-5, with TRBD2 matching over 12 bases. The J call may be faulty, since TRBJ2-7 better matches the DNA end. Germline V CDR1 and CDR2: LNHDA, SQIVND (reference sequence). This CDR3 is built from 15 residues. CDR3 coding DNA: TGTGCCAGTAGTATACTAGCGGGAGGGCCGTACGAGCAGTACTTC. Translation: CASSILAGGPYEQYF.

The V call is TRBV7-6, the J call TRBJ1-1; D call uncertain. Deletions cut 2 bases from V and 1 base from J, with 11 bases between. CDR1 SGHVS and CDR2 FNYEAQ come from the germline V gene. There are 15 residues in the CDR3. This CDR3 is CASSLTPTGNTEAFF. Here the CDR3 DNA reads TGTGCCAGCAGCTTAACACCGACGGGGAACACTGAAGCTTTCTTT.

The chain couples TRBV4-3 to TRBJ2-3, with 9 bases matching TRBD2. V shed 0 bases and J 5 bases; nucleotides not matched to a gene: 9. Germline CDR1 reads LGHNA; CDR2 reads YSLEER. The CDR3 is 17 residues long. The CDR3 loop is CASSQDVASGMIDTQYF. In DNA, the CDR3 is TGCGCCAGCAGCCAAGATGTGGCTAGCGGGATGATAGATACGCAGTATTTT.

The J gene is TRBJ2-7, the V gene TRBV2; tentatively, D is TRBD2 (6 bases). In germline, CDR1 is SNHLY, CDR2 FYNNEI. CDR3 length: 14 residues. Trimming removed 5 bases at V and 6 bases at J, with 17 bases between. This CDR3 reads CASSRLATGAEQYF. The CDR3 coding sequence is TGTGCCAGCAGTCGCCTAGCGACTGGGGCCGAGCAGTACTTC.

This clone is large within its sample. Other DNA sequences in the sample encode the same CDR3. The J gene is TRBJ2-1, the V gene TRBV19; 9 bases map to TRBD2. This CDR3 has 14 amino acids. Germline CDR1 is LNHDA and CDR2 is SQIVND (reference sequence). V lost 5 bases, J lost 3 bases, and 2 bases stayed unmatched. In nucleotides, the CDR3 is TGTGCCAGTAGTGCGGGGGGGGACTACAATGAGCAGTTCTTC. Translated, it gives CASSAGGDYNEQFF.

This clone has only one observation. This rearrangement joins TRBV9 to TRBJ2-5; TRBD1 matches 7 bases. After removal of 2 bases from V and 5 bases from J, the junction contained 12 bases not matched to a gene. Germline V gives CDR1 SGDLS, CDR2 YYNGEE. The CDR3 sequence is 16 residues long. DNA of the CDR3: TGTGCCAGCAGCGTCATCAGTAGAGGGGGCCAGGAGACCCAGTACTTC. Translation: CASSVISRGGQETQYF.

V gene TRBV7-9 combines with J gene TRBJ2-1; 11 bases line up with TRBD2. The CDR3 runs 17 residues. J gave up 3 bases and V 6 bases, and 10 bases lay outside the gene matches. Germline CDR1 reads SEHNR; CDR2 reads FQNEAQ (reference sequence). CDR3 in DNA: TGTGCCAGCAGTCAAGAAACTAGCGGGGGTGACTACAATGAGCAGTTCTTC. It specifies CASSQETSGGDYNEQFF.

The rearrangement joins TRBV11-2 to TRBJ2-7, with a weak D call TRBD2 (5 bases). V was trimmed by 1 base and J by 3 bases, leaving 10 bases between them. Germline CDR1 is SGHAT and CDR2 is FQNNGV. CDR3 length equals 14 residues. DNA of the CDR3: TGTGCCAGCAGCTTAGGCGGGCTGAACTACGAGCAGTACTTC. It translates to CASSLGGLNYEQYF. Together with reference TRBV11-2 and TRBJ2-7, the CDR3 gives the full variable domain: EAGVAQSPRYKIIEKRQSVAFWCNPISGHATLYWYQQILGQGPKLLIQFQNNGVVDDSQLPKDRFSAERLKGVDSTLKIQPAKLEDSAVYLCASSLGGLNYEQYFGPGTRLTVT.

The chain uses TRBV6-5 and TRBJ1-6; D may be TRBD1 (5 bases). Trimming pared 4 bases from V and 10 bases from J, leaving 14 bases between. CDR1 MNHEY and CDR2 SVGAGI come from the germline V gene. This CDR3 region has 14 residues. Here the CDR3 DNA reads TGTGCCAGCAGTTGGGGACTGGAAAACTCACCCCTCCACTTT. This encodes CASSWGLENSPLHF.

The rearrangement links TRBV11-2 to TRBJ2-1; 9 bases match TRBD2. From germline, CDR1 is SGHAT and CDR2 FQNNGV. V lost 2 bases and J lost 9; bases outside the gene matches: 5. The CDR3 contains 14 residues. The CDR3 DNA follows: TGTGCCAGCAGCTTACTAGGACTAGCGAGTGAGCAGTTCTTC. This encodes CASSLLGLASEQFF.

The V and J genes are TRBV5-1 and TRBJ1-1; TRBD1 matches at 10 bases. The germline gives CDR1 SGHRS, CDR2 YFSETQ. The CDR3 has 14 amino acids. The V and J ends lost 2 bases and 4 bases, in that order; junction bases with no gene match: 2. CDR3 sequence (DNA): TGCGCCAGCAGCTTAGGACAGGGGGGCACTGAAGCTTTCTTT. This sequence encodes CASSLGQGGTEAFF.

J is TRBJ2-7 and V is TRBV6-1, with TRBD1 as a possible D gene (6 bases). V was cut by 3 bases and J by 3 bases, with 12 bases left in between. CDR1 is MNHNS, CDR2 SASEGT, per germline. The length of the CDR3 is 14 residues. The CDR3 coding sequence is TGTGCCAGCAGTGATTGGACAGAAGTCTACGAGCAGTACTTC. Translation gives CASSDWTEVYEQYF.

The rearrangement joins TRBV7-3 to TRBJ2-3, with 8 bases matching TRBD1. The CDR3 runs to 15 residues. Germline V gene sequence: CDR1 SGHTA, CDR2 FQGTGA. V lost 2 bases, J lost 3 bases, and 4 bases stayed unmatched. This chain's CDR3 is CASSLWGQATDTQYF. The DNA of the CDR3 is TGTGCCAGCAGCTTATGGGGACAGGCGACAGATACGCAGTATTTT.